The next 26 T cell receptor beta chains were all read from a single sample in a study of blood T cell repertoires in COVID-19. Clones were sequenced by immunoSEQ multiplex PCR, and TCRdb holds only the in-frame ones, with some missing. This sample has 200,000 to 250,000 clones, with over 80% found just once. The material sequenced was peripheral blood. Receptors originate from a man aged 30 to 39 with COVID-19, enrolled during active disease.

The chain recombines TRBV19 with TRBJ2-1, with 8 bases that match TRBD2. The trim removed 5 bases at V and 0 bases at J, leaving 6 bases unmatched. The CDR3 covers 16 residues. Germline V gives CDR1 LNHDA, CDR2 SQIVND (reference sequence). The CDR3 loop is CASSRAGGASYNEQFF. CDR3 nucleotide sequence: TGTGCCAGTAGTCGGGCCGGGGGGGCCTCCTACAATGAGCAGTTCTTC.

The V gene is TRBV9, the J gene TRBJ1-2, with a tentative D call TRBD1 (5 bases). The V gene's germline CDR1 is SGDLS and CDR2 YYNGEE. V lost 0 bases, J lost 3 bases, and 12 bases lay in between. CDR3 size: 15 residues. The CDR3 is CASSVGAGQDYGYTF. CDR3 nucleotides: TGTGCCAGCAGCGTAGGGGCAGGGCAGGACTATGGCTACACCTTC. The variable domain in full, with the rest retrieved from reference TRBV9 and TRBJ1-2, is DSGVTQTPKHLITATGQRVTLRCSPRSGDLSVYWYQQSLDQGLQFLIQYYNGEERAKGNILERFSAQQFPDLHSELNLSSLELGDSALYFCASSVGAGQDYGYTFGSGTRLTVV.

The count of this clone is one. The chain employs TRBV28 and TRBJ1-5; D not certain. V dropped 5 bases and J dropped 7 bases, with 12 bases sitting between them. The CDR3 consists of 13 residues. Looked up from germline, CDR1 is MDHEN and CDR2 is SYDVKM. CDR3 DNA: TGTGCCAGCAGTCCACTCAGGAGGCAGCCCCAGCATTTT. This sequence encodes CASSPLRRQPQHF.

V is TRBV27 and J is TRBJ2-5, with 7 bases that match TRBD1. Germline lookup yields CDR1 MNHEY and CDR2 SMNVEV (reference sequence). This CDR3 comprises 14 residues. The J segment lost 5 bases and the V segment lost 6 bases, leaving 9 bases of the junction unmatched. CDR3 amino acids: CASRPGQWGETQYF. CDR3 bases: TGTGCCAGCAGGCCGGGACAGTGGGGGGAGACCCAGTACTTC.

V usage is TRBV5-8 and J usage is TRBJ1-5; 11 bases fit TRBD1. Germline CDR1 is SGHTS and CDR2 is YDEGEE. CDR3 length equals 17 residues. Trimming removed 4 bases from V and 2 bases from J; junction bases left unmatched: 8. The CDR3, as DNA: TGTGCCAGCAGCGGGACAGGGGGAGGCCTGGGCAATCAGCCCCAGCATTTT. Its translation: CASSGTGGGLGNQPQHF.

The rearrangement links TRBV6-2 or TRBV6-3 to TRBJ2-1; maybe TRBD1 (6 bases). CDR3 length: 18 residues. The germline V gene encodes CDR1 MNHEY and CDR2 SVGEGT. The V end was cut by 0 bases, the J end by 6 bases, with 21 bases between. CDR3 coding DNA: TGTGCCAGCAGTTACTCCTCTCCAGGGTGGCAACAGGGCAATGAGCAGTTCTTC. Encoded protein: CASSYSSPGWQQGNEQFF.

The V call is TRBV15, the J call TRBJ1-2, with 7 bases matching TRBD1. After removal of 6 bases from V and 4 bases from J, the junction contained 5 bases not matched to a gene. Germline V CDR1 and CDR2: LNHNV, YYDKDF (reference sequence). The CDR3 totals 13 residues. The CDR3 protein is CATREGGVYGYTF. In nucleotides, the CDR3 is TGTGCCACCAGGGAAGGGGGCGTCTATGGCTACACCTTC.

V gene TRBV5-4 combines with J gene TRBJ1-4; a weak D match, TRBD1 (5 bases). Trimming removed 0 bases at V and 3 bases at J, with 9 bases between. Germline-derived CDR1 and CDR2 are SGHNT and YYREEE (reference sequence). CDR3 size: 15 residues. CDR3 loop: CASSLGAGPNEKLFF. The CDR3 region has the DNA TGTGCCAGCAGCTTGGGGGCAGGGCCTAATGAAAAACTGTTTTTT.

The V and J genes are TRBV9 and TRBJ2-1, with 12 bases that match TRBD2. Germline V gene lookup returns CDR1 SGDLS and CDR2 YYNGEE. V was pared by 0 bases and J by 8 bases, with 12 bases of the junction left unmatched. This CDR3 is 18 amino acids long. CDR3 sequence reads: CASSVAPQTSGGIDEQFF. CDR3 nucleotides: TGTGCCAGCAGCGTAGCCCCCCAGACTAGCGGGGGTATCGATGAGCAGTTCTTC.

This chain joins TRBV9 and TRBJ2-3, with 14 nucleotides matching TRBD2. The CDR3 spans 16 residues. Looked up from germline, CDR1 is SGDLS and CDR2 is YYNGEE. V shed 4 bases and J 4 bases; nucleotides not matched to a gene: 5. The DNA of the CDR3 is TGTGCCAGCAGCACCATGACTAGCGGGGGGGCAGATACGCAGTATTTT. Amino acids: CASSTMTSGGADTQYF.

The chain recombines TRBV12-3 or TRBV12-4 with TRBJ2-2; D is unresolved. Trimming cost V 3 bases and J 8 bases, with 10 bases left between them. This CDR3 has 13 residues. The CDR3 sequence is CASSFYSSGELFF. The CDR3 nucleotides are TGTGCCAGCAGTTTTTATTCGTCTGGGGAGCTGTTTTTT.

This clone was counted once. This chain joins TRBV27 and TRBJ2-3; maybe TRBD2 (7 bases). CDR3 size: 16 residues. Germline V gene sequence: CDR1 MNHEY, CDR2 SMNVEV (reference sequence). The V end lost 5 bases, the J end lost 5 bases, and 20 bases lay between the germline ends. The CDR3 nucleotides read TGTGCCAGCAGTGCGGGGGCTAGCTTTATTGTAGATACGCAGTATTTT. Translated: CASSAGASFIVDTQYF.

The V gene is TRBV25-1, the J gene TRBJ1-2, with 9 bases matching TRBD1. The CDR3 runs to 15 residues. V was pared by 2 bases and J by 2 bases, with 3 bases of the junction left unmatched. The germline CDR1 and CDR2 sequences are MGHDK and SYGVNS. The CDR3 coding sequence is TGTGCCAGCAGTGAAGAAGGACAGGGGAACTATGGCTACACCTTC. It yields the protein CASSEEGQGNYGYTF.

The rearrangement joins TRBV3-1 (or the pseudogene TRBV3-2) to TRBJ1-6; D gene unclear. Deletions cut 5 bases from V and 7 bases from J, with 9 bases between. In germline, CDR1 is LGHDT, CDR2 YNNKEL (reference sequence). The CDR3 consists of 13 residues. CDR3 in amino acids: CASSYPGNSPLHF. Written as DNA, the CDR3 is TGTGCCAGCAGCTACCCCGGGAATTCACCCCTCCACTTT.

The V gene is TRBV10-3, the J gene TRBJ2-1, with TRBD2 matching 7 bases. Germline-derived CDR1 and CDR2 are ENHRY and SYGVKD. Trimming at V came to 0 bases and at J to 0 bases, leaving 2 bases not matched to a gene. The CDR3 length is 16 residues. The chain's CDR3 is CAISESGGNSYNEQFF. The CDR3 coding sequence is TGTGCCATCAGTGAGTCGGGGGGGAACTCCTACAATGAGCAGTTCTTC.

The chain is built from TRBV29-1 and TRBJ1-1; D possibly corresponds to TRBD1 (5 bases). Trimming left V 7 bases short and J 3 bases short, with 15 bases between. This CDR3 spans 13 amino acids. The germline CDR1 and CDR2 sequences are SQVTM and ANQGSEA. In DNA, the CDR3 is TGCAGCGCCACCCGGGGGTGGGACACTGAAGCTTTCTTT. The encoded protein is CSATRGWDTEAFF.

This chain links TRBV7-9 with TRBJ1-4, with 9 positions matching TRBD1. The V gene end was trimmed by 4 bases and the J gene end by 5 bases; junction bases not matched to a gene: 2. The CDR3 consists of 14 residues. Germline V gene data show CDR1 as SEHNR and CDR2 as FQNEAQ (reference sequence). The CDR3 sequence: CASSWDRVNEKLFF. CDR3 nucleotides: TGTGCCAGCAGCTGGGACAGGGTAAATGAAAAACTGTTTTTT.

The V gene is TRBV7-2, the J gene TRBJ1-3; 9 nucleotides match TRBD1. This CDR3 spans 16 amino acids. V shed 5 bases, J shed 4 bases, and the junction held 9 bases outside the gene matches. Germline lookup yields CDR1 SGHTA and CDR2 FQGNSA. CDR3 sequence reads: CASSPWGTGRGNTIYF. The CDR3 DNA follows: TGTGCCAGCAGCCCTTGGGGGACAGGGAGAGGAAACACCATATATTTT.

The chain carries TRBV7-3 and TRBJ2-1; D is ambiguous. Germline CDR1 reads SGHTA; CDR2 reads FQGTGA. V was pared by 5 bases and J by 8 bases, with 13 bases between. CDR3 size: 13 residues. The CDR3 sequence: CASSPFLGHEQFF. DNA for the CDR3: TGTGCCAGCAGCCCATTTCTGGGCCATGAGCAGTTCTTC. Full variable domain (outside the CDR3, taken from reference TRBV7-3 and TRBJ2-1): GAGVSQTPSNKVTEKGKYVELRCDPISGHTALYWYRQSLGQGPEFLIYFQGTGAADDSGLPNDRFFAVRPEGSVSTLKIQRTERGDSAVYLCASSPFLGHEQFFGPGTRLTVL.

The chain couples TRBV6-2 or TRBV6-3 to TRBJ2-7; a possible D gene is TRBD1 (5 bases). Germline-derived CDR1 and CDR2 are MNHEY and SVGEGT. The CDR3 sequence is 13 residues long. V was shortened by 6 bases and J by 3 bases, with 12 bases between the two germline ends. The CDR3 sequence is CASSPRRGYEQYF. The CDR3 DNA reads as TGTGCCAGCAGCCCGCGTAGGGGCTACGAGCAGTACTTC.

The rearrangement uses TRBV7-9 and TRBJ1-5; possible D gene TRBD1, 6 bases. The ends were cut back, 5 bases at V and 7 bases at J, with 21 bases in the middle. Germline V gene sequence: CDR1 SEHNR, CDR2 FQNEAQ (reference sequence). CDR3 length equals 16 residues. The CDR3 coding sequence is TGTGCCAGCAGCCATGGGCCAGGGGCCGGATTACAGCCCCAGCATTTT. Amino acids: CASSHGPGAGLQPQHF. The complete variable domain, with remaining parts taken from reference TRBV7-9 and TRBJ1-5, reads DTGVSQNPRHKITKRGQNVTFRCDPISEHNRLYWYRQTLGQGPEFLTYFQNEAQLEKSRLLSDRFSAERPKGSFSTLEIQRTEQGDSAMYLCASSHGPGAGLQPQHFGDGTRLSIL.

The genes are TRBV18 and TRBJ1-1, with D uncertain. Looked up from germline, CDR1 is KGHSH and CDR2 is LQKENI. V dropped 3 bases and J dropped 7 bases, with 12 bases sitting between them. This CDR3 comprises 13 residues. Written as DNA, the CDR3 is TGTGCCAGCTCACCCTCGGGGTTGGTTGAAGCTTTCTTT. Its protein is CASSPSGLVEAFF.

The chain combines TRBV7-3 with TRBJ2-3; 9 nucleotides match TRBD2. Germline trimming cut 4 bases from V and 0 bases from J; bases unmatched to any gene: 11. This CDR3 contains 18 residues. Germline assignment: CDR1 SGHTA and CDR2 FQGTGA. The CDR3 region is CASSSREAGGHSTDTQYF. The CDR3 DNA reads as TGTGCCAGCAGCTCCAGAGAAGCGGGAGGTCACAGCACAGATACGCAGTATTTT. Full variable domain (rest looked up from reference TRBV7-3 and TRBJ2-3): GAGVSQTPSNKVTEKGKYVELRCDPISGHTALYWYRQSLGQGPEFLIYFQGTGAADDSGLPNDRFFAVRPEGSVSTLKIQRTERGDSAVYLCASSSREAGGHSTDTQYFGPGTRLTVL.

The chain carries TRBV27 and TRBJ2-7; 14 bases are shared with TRBD2. Looked up from germline, CDR1 is MNHEY and CDR2 is SMNVEV (reference sequence). The CDR3 is 16 amino acids. The junction had 1 base not matched to a gene; V was cut back by 3 bases and J by 0 bases. For the CDR3, the DNA is TGTGCCAGCAGTTTGGGACTAGCGGGAGTCTCCTACGAGCAGTACTTC. Its translation is CASSLGLAGVSYEQYF.

The chain recombines TRBV6-6 with TRBJ1-3; tentative D call: TRBD1 (6 bases). V lost 10 bases, J lost 4 bases, and 14 bases lay in between. CDR1 MNHNY and CDR2 SVGAGI come from the germline V gene (reference sequence). The CDR3 sequence is 13 residues long. The CDR3 DNA reads TGTGCCACCGAAACAGGGTCCGGAAACACCATATATTTT. As protein: CATETGSGNTIYF.

V and J are TRBV20-1 and TRBJ1-3; unclear D gene. The germline CDR1 and CDR2 sequences are DFQATT and SNEGSKA (reference sequence). The CDR3 spans 11 residues. With 0 bases removed from V and 8 bases from J, the gap between germline ends came to 5 bases. In DNA form, the CDR3 reads TGCAGTGCTAGAGACCGGGACACCATATATTTT. Encoded protein: CSARDRDTIYF.